These 32 T cell receptor beta chains came from one sample sequenced in a study of cytomegalovirus exposure and HLA in healthy donors. PCR was performed using 60 Vbeta and 13 Jbeta primers. Sequenced by immunoSEQ multiplex PCR; TCRdb stores in-frame clones only, minus some. This sample has approximately 120,000 clones; around three quarters occur once, and the top ten carry under 3.5%. Sequenced material: PBMCs. These receptors originate from a woman in her fifties or sixties in good health and CMV-seronegative.

This rearrangement joins TRBV7-2 to TRBJ2-5, with 10 bases aligning to TRBD1. The J call could be wrong; TRBJ2-7 is a better fit for the DNA end. CDR1 SGHTA and CDR2 FQGNSA come from the germline V gene. This CDR3 contains 14 residues. The CDR3 spells CASSLMGQGYEQYF. The CDR3 nucleotides read TGTGCCAGCAGCTTAATGGGACAGGGGTACGAGCAGTACTTC.

The V and J genes are TRBV27 and TRBJ2-3, with 15 bases aligning to TRBD2. With 2 bases clipped from V and 3 bases from J, the junction kept 3 bases outside the gene matches. The length of the CDR3 is 17 residues. Germline-derived CDR1 and CDR2 are MNHEY and SMNVEV (reference sequence). CDR3 region: CASSLPGLAGGTDTQYF. CDR3 in DNA: TGTGCCAGCAGTTTACCGGGACTAGCGGGAGGTACAGATACGCAGTATTTT.

The chain combines TRBV9 with TRBJ2-7, with 7 bases fitting TRBD1. CDR1 is SGDLS, CDR2 YYNGEE, per germline. This CDR3 has 15 amino acids. V lost 0 bases and J lost 6; bases outside the gene matches: 9. CDR3 DNA sequence: TGTGCCAGCAGCGTAGGAGGGGGCCCCCTGGGCGAGCAGTACTTC. This codes for CASSVGGGPLGEQYF.

This chain's CDR3 is CSVEDLAGDGTEAFF. DNA of the CDR3: TGCAGCGTTGAAGATCTTGCAGGGGATGGTACTGAAGCTTTCTTT. The genes are TRBV29-1 and TRBJ1-1, with a possible D match to TRBD1 (6 bases). The CDR3 has 15 residues. CDR1 SQVTM and CDR2 ANQGSEA come from the germline V gene. The ends were cut back, 0 bases at V and 5 bases at J, with 16 bases in the middle.

J is TRBJ2-6 and V is TRBV29-1; the D gene is possibly TRBD1 (6 bases). With 1 base removed from V and 1 base from J, the gap between germline ends came to 11 bases. The CDR3 length is 16 residues. Germline lookup yields CDR1 SQVTM and CDR2 ANQGSEA. CDR3 sequence reads: CSVEVLRGSGANVLTF. CDR3 sequence (DNA): TGCAGCGTTGAAGTATTAAGGGGGTCTGGGGCCAACGTCCTGACTTTC.

The chain links TRBV5-6 to TRBJ2-3, with TRBD1 identical over 7 bases. This CDR3 spans 14 amino acids. CDR1 is SGHDT, CDR2 YYEEEE, per germline. Trimming at V came to 4 bases and at J to 2 bases, leaving 4 bases not matched to a gene. As DNA, the CDR3 is TGTGCCAGCAGCACCGGACAGGACACAGATACGCAGTATTTT. Amino acid sequence: CASSTGQDTDTQYF. Complete variable domain (other parts from reference TRBV5-6 and TRBJ2-3): DAGVTQSPTHLIKTRGQQVTLRCSPKSGHDTVSWYQQALGQGPQFIFQYYEEEERQRGNFPDRFSGHQFPNYSSELNVNALLLGDSALYLCASSTGQDTDTQYFGPGTRLTVL.

The rearrangement joins TRBV28 to TRBJ1-5; D might be TRBD1 (5 bases). Per the germline V gene, CDR1 is MDHEN and CDR2 is SYDVKM. The CDR3 is 14 residues long. V lost 7 bases to trimming and J lost 7 bases, with 17 bases between them. The CDR3 bases are TGTGCCAGCACCGTCGGGGGAACTAGCCAGCCCCAGCATTTT. Translated: CASTVGGTSQPQHF.

V usage is TRBV18 and J usage is TRBJ2-3, with TRBD2 matching 13 bases. Germline V gives CDR1 KGHSH, CDR2 LQKENI. Trimming cost V 6 bases and J 4 bases; bases outside gene matches: 10. This CDR3 region has 17 residues. This chain's CDR3 is CASSRRTSGSRPDTQYF. CDR3 DNA: TGTGCCAGCTCGAGACGGACTAGCGGGAGCCGGCCAGATACGCAGTATTTT.

V and J are TRBV6-1 and TRBJ1-5, with TRBD1 as a possible D gene (5 bases). V lost 7 bases to trimming and J lost 3 bases, with 10 bases between them. There are 13 residues in the CDR3. CDR1 and CDR2 from the germline V gene are MNHNS and SASEGT. CDR3 region: CASNQGVNQPQHF. CDR3 in DNA: TGTGCCAGCAACCAGGGCGTCAATCAGCCCCAGCATTTT.

V and J are TRBV11-2 and TRBJ1-3; 7 bases are a match to TRBD1. The CDR3 covers 15 residues. Germline V gives CDR1 SGHAT, CDR2 FQNNGV. Trimming removed 4 bases from V and 0 bases from J; junction bases left unmatched: 3. DNA for the CDR3: TGTGCCAGCAGCTGGGACAGTAACTCTGGAAACACCATATATTTT. The encoded protein is CASSWDSNSGNTIYF.

This sequence joins TRBV2 and TRBJ2-7; 9 bases are shared with TRBD2. Trimming cost V 11 bases and J 1 base; bases outside gene matches: 6. CDR1 and CDR2 from the germline V gene are SNHLY and FYNNEI. The CDR3 has 13 amino acids. The CDR3 DNA sequence: TGTGCCGCGGGGGGGACGCTATCCTACGAGCAGTACTTC. As protein: CAAGGTLSYEQYF.

The chain carries TRBV4-1 and TRBJ1-6, with D perhaps matching TRBD1 (6 bases). Trimming cost V 3 bases and J 9 bases, with 18 bases left between them. Germline lookup yields CDR1 MGHRA and CDR2 YSYEKL. This CDR3 is 16 amino acids long. CDR3 amino acids: CASSHDTTQGPSPLHF. CDR3 DNA: TGCGCCAGCAGCCACGACACGACCCAGGGGCCTTCACCCCTCCACTTT.

The V call is TRBV6-5, the J call TRBJ2-7; TRBD1 might be the D (6 bases). This CDR3 contains 13 residues. In germline, CDR1 is MNHEY, CDR2 SVGAGI. V was clipped by 2 bases and J by 2 bases, with 7 bases between them. The CDR3 reads CASSYQGTYEQYF. CDR3 sequence (DNA): TGTGCCAGCAGTTACCAGGGGACCTACGAGCAGTACTTC.

V and J are TRBV7-9 and TRBJ2-5, with 7 bases that match TRBD2. CDR3 length: 16 residues. CDR1 is SEHNR, CDR2 FQNEAQ, per germline (reference sequence). Trimming took 2 bases from V and 2 from J; bases not matched to a gene: 8. In DNA form, the CDR3 reads TGTGCCAGCAGCTTAAGTTTATGGGAGGGTCAAGAGACCCAGTACTTC. Amino acid sequence: CASSLSLWEGQETQYF.

This rearrangement joins TRBV4-2 to TRBJ2-2, with a weak D call TRBD1 (6 bases). Trimming took off 2 bases at V and 4 bases at J, with 11 bases between the two ends. Germline V gene data show CDR1 as LGHNA and CDR2 as YNFKEQ. The CDR3 runs to 15 residues. Here the CDR3 reads CASSQRGWTTGELFF. The CDR3, as DNA: TGTGCCAGCAGCCAAAGGGGGTGGACCACCGGGGAGCTGTTTTTT.

The J gene is TRBJ2-7, the V gene TRBV2, with D tentatively TRBD2 (6 bases). This CDR3 is 14 amino acids long. The germline gives CDR1 SNHLY, CDR2 FYNNEI. V lost 2 bases and J lost 2, with 10 bases in between. CDR3 coding DNA: TGTGCCAGCAGTGAACTGGCGGGGCCCTACGAGCAGTACTTC. Translated: CASSELAGPYEQYF. Full variable domain (remainder filled in from reference TRBV2 and TRBJ2-7): EPEVTQTPSHQVTQMGQEVILRCVPISNHLYFYWYRQILGQKVEFLVSFYNNEISEKSEIFDDQFSVERPDGSNFTLKIRSTKLEDSAMYFCASSELAGPYEQYFGPGTRLTVT.

The rearrangement joins TRBV7-9 to TRBJ2-5; tentatively, D is TRBD2 (6 bases). The J call may be in error: the DNA end matches TRBJ2-7 better. The CDR3 contains 14 residues. The V gene's germline CDR1 is SEHNR and CDR2 FQNEAQ (reference sequence). For the CDR3, the DNA is TGTGCCAGCAGCTTAGGGGCGGGATTGGACGAGCAGTACTTC. It translates to CASSLGAGLDEQYF.

This chain joins TRBV30 and TRBJ2-5; 7 nucleotides agree with TRBD2. The CDR3 has 12 amino acids. V was clipped by 3 bases and J by 6 bases; unmatched bases: 4. From germline, CDR1 is GTSNPN and CDR2 SVGIG (reference sequence). Written as DNA, the CDR3 is TGTGCCTGGAGGACGGGAGGAAAGACCCAGTACTTC. This gives the protein CAWRTGGKTQYF.

The chain employs TRBV18 and TRBJ2-7; D might be TRBD1 (6 bases). V shed 3 bases and J shed 2 bases, with 14 bases lying between them. There are 15 residues in the CDR3. In germline, CDR1 is KGHSH, CDR2 LQKENI. CDR3 sequence reads: CASSPAYNRAYEQYF. Written as DNA, the CDR3 is TGTGCCAGCTCACCGGCGTACAACAGGGCCTACGAGCAGTACTTC.

This clone has just a few counts. The chain combines TRBV29-1 with TRBJ1-1, with D possibly being TRBD1 (5 bases). The CDR3 contains 12 residues. The germline V and J ends were trimmed by 7 bases and 7 bases, with 16 bases remaining between them. Germline CDR1 SQVTM, CDR2 ANQGSEA. CDR3 nucleotides: TGCAGCGGTGATAGGGGAGGAGGTGAAGCTTTCTTT. It specifies CSGDRGGGEAFF.

This clone was seen a handful of times. This sequence joins TRBV4-3 and TRBJ2-5, with D possibly TRBD1 on 5 matching bases. CDR3 length: 15 amino acids. Trimming stripped 4 bases from V and 5 bases from J, with 17 bases between. CDR1 is LGHNA and CDR2 is YSLEER in the germline V gene. In DNA, the CDR3 is TGCGCCAGCAGCCCTATGCTAGGGGCCGGGGAGACCCAGTACTTC. Residues: CASSPMLGAGETQYF.

This clone has just one count. V gene TRBV5-1 combines with J gene TRBJ2-7; 7 bases map to TRBD1. Trimming cost V 5 bases and J 0 bases; bases outside gene matches: 5. The length of the CDR3 is 14 residues. Germline values: CDR1 SGHRS, CDR2 YFSETQ. CDR3 in amino acids: CASRRDSFSYEQYF. The DNA of the CDR3 is TGCGCCAGCAGACGGGACAGCTTCTCCTACGAGCAGTACTTC.

On this clone itself: Different DNA sequences within this sample yield the same CDR3. The chain combines TRBV30 with TRBJ1-1; the D is unclear. Germline V gene data show CDR1 as GTSNPN and CDR2 as SVGIG (reference sequence). The CDR3 extends over 13 amino acids. Trimming took 2 bases from V and 1 from J, leaving 8 bases between them. The CDR3 region is CAWSIQENTEAFF. The CDR3 DNA is TGTGCCTGGAGTATCCAGGAGAACACTGAAGCTTTCTTT.

The rearrangement uses TRBV5-4 and TRBJ2-7; TRBD2 is a possible D gene (5 bases). Per the germline V gene, CDR1 is SGHNT and CDR2 is YYREEE (reference sequence). Trimming removed 3 bases at V and 3 bases at J, with 10 bases between. The CDR3 contains 13 residues. This chain's CDR3 is CASSWGDGYEQYF. For the CDR3, the DNA is TGTGCCAGCAGCTGGGGAGACGGCTACGAGCAGTACTTC.

The rearrangement links TRBV2 to TRBJ1-6; 8 bases match TRBD1. V lost 6 bases and J lost 8; bases outside the gene matches: 12. CDR1 and CDR2 from the germline V gene are SNHLY and FYNNEI. CDR3 size: 16 residues. The CDR3 nucleotides are TGTGCCAGCAGGGAGGACAGGGTGGGTGTGGATTCACCCCTCCACTTT. It is translated as CASREDRVGVDSPLHF.

This rearrangement joins TRBV7-2 to TRBJ1-3; 7 bases match TRBD1. The V and J ends lost 7 bases and 4 bases, in that order; junction bases with no gene match: 7. This CDR3 has 14 residues. CDR1 SGHTA and CDR2 FQGNSA come from the germline V gene. The CDR3 coding sequence is TGTGCCAGCACCGAACAGGGGACAGGAAACACCATATATTTT. The encoded protein is CASTEQGTGNTIYF.

This clone came up a few times. The chain has TRBV6-5 and TRBJ2-3, with TRBD2 matching 12 bases. V lost 0 bases to trimming and J lost 7 bases; unmatched junction nucleotides: 5. This CDR3 is 16 amino acids long. Germline V gene lookup returns CDR1 MNHEY and CDR2 SVGAGI. This CDR3 is CASSYSGTSGLNTQYF. CDR3 bases: TGTGCCAGCAGTTACTCGGGGACTAGCGGGTTGAATACGCAGTATTTT.

This sequence joins TRBV7-8 and TRBJ2-7; a weak D match, TRBD2 (5 bases). CDR1 is SGHVS and CDR2 is FQNEAQ in the germline V gene. Trimming removed 5 bases at V and 3 bases at J, with 14 bases between. This CDR3 comprises 14 residues. CDR3 amino acids: CASSQRPYYYEQYF. The CDR3 region has the DNA TGTGCCAGCAGCCAGCGGCCTTATTACTACGAGCAGTACTTC.

The rearrangement joins TRBV30 to TRBJ1-1, with D unclear. Germline assignment: CDR1 GTSNPN and CDR2 SVGIG (reference sequence). Trimming removed 0 bases at V and 0 bases at J, with 5 bases between. The CDR3 length is 13 residues. This CDR3 reads CAWSVSMNTEAFF. DNA for the CDR3: TGTGCCTGGAGTGTATCTATGAACACTGAAGCTTTCTTT.

The chain recombines TRBV27 with TRBJ2-1; 9 bases fit TRBD1. J lost 4 bases, V lost 4 bases, and 2 bases had no gene match. The germline gives CDR1 MNHEY, CDR2 SMNVEV (reference sequence). The CDR3 spans 14 residues. The DNA for the CDR3 is TGTGCCAGCAGTTCCGGGACAGGGTACAATGAGCAGTTCTTC. It is translated as CASSSGTGYNEQFF.

There are a few counts of this clone. V is TRBV28 and J is TRBJ2-5; 10 bases fit TRBD2. CDR1 is MDHEN, CDR2 SYDVKM, per germline. This CDR3 contains 15 residues. Losses at the gene ends were 4 bases for V and 5 bases for J; bases not matched to a gene: 7. CDR3 protein: CASSSSLAGRETQYF. The CDR3 DNA is TGTGCCAGCAGTTCCTCACTAGCGGGAAGGGAGACCCAGTACTTC.

This clone was picked up one time. The CDR3, as DNA: TGTGCCAGCAGCTTAGAAATAATGTGGGCAGCTAGCGGGTTTAATGAGCAGTTCTTC. It yields the protein CASSLEIMWAASGFNEQFF. The chain combines TRBV11-2 with TRBJ2-1, with 8 bases aligning to TRBD2. The CDR3 runs 19 residues. J was trimmed by 7 bases and V by 0 bases; bases with no gene match: 17. Germline CDR1 SGHAT, CDR2 FQNNGV.